These 21 T cell receptor beta chains were sequenced from one sample in a study of immune cell composition in non-small cell lung cancer. The table came from immunoSEQ multiplex PCR; TCRdb's copy has only in-frame clones and leaves some out. This sample has 11,000 to 15,000 clones; roughly 80% occur once, and the top ten carry 11%. Sequencing was performed on lung tumor tissue. The receptors derive from a human donor with non-small cell lung cancer.

The chain couples TRBV5-1 to TRBJ2-7, with a possible D match to TRBD2 (6 bases). The CDR3 is 15 amino acids. Trimming took 2 bases from V and 0 from J, leaving 12 bases between them. The germline V gene has CDR1 SGHRS and CDR2 YFSETQ. This chain's CDR3 is CASSFTPGSSYEQYF. Written as DNA, the CDR3 is TGCGCCAGCAGCTTTACACCCGGGAGCTCCTACGAGCAGTACTTC.

The chain joins TRBV30 to TRBJ2-5; D assignment may be TRBD1 or TRBD2 (5 bases each). The V end was cut by 7 bases, the J end by 4 bases, with 25 bases between. Per germline, CDR1 GTSNPN and CDR2 SVGIG (reference sequence). CDR3 length: 16 residues. The chain's CDR3 is CASRVREVGYGETQYF. The CDR3, as DNA: TGTGCCTCGAGGGTCAGGGAAGTCGGGTACGGAGAGACCCAGTACTTC. The whole variable domain, remainder taken from reference TRBV30 and TRBJ2-5, is SQTIHQWPATLVQPVGSPLSLECTVEGTSNPNLYWYRQAAGRGLQLLFYSVGIGQISSEVPQNLSASRPQDRQFILSSKKLLLSDSGFYLCASRVREVGYGETQYFGPGTRLLVL.

The CDR3 loop is CASSVGGLVSYQFF. For the CDR3, the DNA is TGTGCCAGCAGCGTAGGGGGACTAGTCAGTTACCAGTTCTTC. This chain links TRBV9 with TRBJ2-1, with 8 bases that match TRBD2. The germline CDR1 and CDR2 sequences are SGDLS and YYNGEE. The V and J ends lost 0 bases and 13 bases, in that order; junction bases with no gene match: 9. The CDR3 covers 14 residues.

This clone has a single count. This chain joins TRBV28 and TRBJ2-2; 8 nucleotides agree with TRBD2. J lost 0 bases, V lost 5 bases, and 8 bases had no gene match. The germline V gene encodes CDR1 MDHEN and CDR2 SYDVKM. This CDR3 is built from 17 residues. This chain's CDR3 is CASSARFSGANTGELFF. The CDR3 DNA reads TGTGCCAGCAGTGCCCGGTTTAGCGGGGCGAACACCGGGGAGCTGTTTTTT.

The rearrangement joins TRBV11-2 to TRBJ2-7; 10 bases match TRBD2. Germline CDR1 SGHAT, CDR2 FQNNGV. V lost 0 bases to trimming and J lost 4 bases; unmatched junction nucleotides: 9. The CDR3 length is 17 residues. CDR3 coding DNA: TGTGCCAGCAGCTTAGAATTCGCGACTAGCGGGTATTACGAGCAGTACTTC. This encodes CASSLEFATSGYYEQYF.

This clone has a handful of counts. The chain carries TRBV5-1 and TRBJ2-7, with 14 positions matching TRBD2. The CDR3 consists of 15 residues. The trim removed 4 bases at V and 3 bases at J, leaving 3 bases unmatched. CDR1 and CDR2 (germline): SGHRS, YFSETQ. CDR3 in amino acids: CASSHGLAGGYEQYF. The CDR3 DNA is TGCGCCAGCAGCCACGGACTAGCGGGAGGCTACGAGCAGTACTTC.

V and J are TRBV29-1 and TRBJ2-2; 9 bases line up with TRBD2. Germline V gene sequence: CDR1 SQVTM, CDR2 ANQGSEA. The CDR3 extends over 15 amino acids. V lost 5 bases, J lost 0 bases, and 4 bases stayed unmatched. The CDR3 DNA reads as TGCAGCGTTAGGGGGACTAGCACGAACACCGGGGAGCTGTTTTTT. Protein sequence: CSVRGTSTNTGELFF.

The chain carries TRBV27 and TRBJ2-2, with D maybe TRBD2 (5 bases). The CDR3 spans 13 residues. Trimming took 2 bases from V and 6 from J, leaving 7 bases between them. Per the germline V gene, CDR1 is MNHEY and CDR2 is SMNVEV (reference sequence). The chain's CDR3 is CASSLERAGELFF. The CDR3 bases are TGTGCCAGCAGTTTAGAGAGGGCCGGGGAGCTGTTTTTT.

This clone was found once. This chain joins TRBV5-8 and TRBJ2-4, with 10 bases fitting TRBD1. The CDR3 totals 16 residues. V dropped 4 bases and J dropped 0; count of bases not matched to a gene: 4. Germline V CDR1 and CDR2: SGHTS, YDEGEE. The CDR3 reads CASSGDRGRAKNIQYF. CDR3 DNA: TGTGCCAGCAGCGGCGACAGGGGGCGAGCCAAAAACATTCAGTACTTC.

This chain uses TRBV29-1 with TRBJ1-4; 7 nucleotides align to TRBD1. CDR3 length equals 12 residues. V dropped 6 bases and J dropped 7; count of bases not matched to a gene: 5. Germline loops: CDR1 SQVTM, CDR2 ANQGSEA. The CDR3 protein is CSVTGKSEKLFF. CDR3 nucleotides: TGCAGCGTGACAGGGAAGAGTGAAAAACTGTTTTTT.

This chain connects TRBV6-6 to TRBJ2-1; D gene uncertain. This CDR3 comprises 12 residues. V gave up 7 bases and J gave up 8 bases, with 12 bases separating them. From germline, CDR1 is MNHNY and CDR2 SVGAGI (reference sequence). CDR3 bases: TGTGCCAGCACCCTTCTCCGAGATGAGCAGTTCTTC. Translation: CASTLLRDEQFF.

This clone has a handful of counts. The V gene is TRBV10-2, the J gene TRBJ2-3; D gene ambiguous. The CDR3 has 14 residues. V was trimmed by 6 bases and J by 0 bases, leaving 10 bases between them. CDR1 is WSHSY, CDR2 SAAADI, per germline. The DNA for the CDR3 is TGCGCCAGCAGGGCCTCCACTAGCACAGATACGCAGTATTTT. It translates to CASRASTSTDTQYF.

In this sample, this clone turned up once. CDR3 sequence (DNA): TGTGCCAGCAGTGAAGCATGGCGCGGAATCTACGAGCAGTACTTC. This gives the protein CASSEAWRGIYEQYF. This chain connects TRBV6-1 to TRBJ2-7, with D uncertain. Per germline, CDR1 MNHNS and CDR2 SASEGT. V was shortened by 0 bases and J by 3 bases, with 12 bases between the two germline ends. The CDR3 covers 15 residues.

This rearrangement joins TRBV27 to TRBJ2-7; 11 positions agree with TRBD2. Germline CDR1 is MNHEY and CDR2 is SMNVEV (reference sequence). CDR3 size: 14 residues. Trimming took 6 bases from V and 4 from J; bases not matched to a gene: 5. The CDR3 reads CASSLLAGVYEQYF. Here the CDR3 DNA reads TGTGCCAGCAGCCTACTAGCGGGAGTATACGAGCAGTACTTC.

This sequence joins TRBV6-5 and TRBJ1-2; D perhaps matches TRBD1 (6 bases). The germline gives CDR1 MNHEY, CDR2 SVGAGI. There are 12 residues in the CDR3. V was trimmed by 4 bases and J by 4 bases, leaving 7 bases between them. The CDR3 sequence is CASSLTGYGYTF. In DNA form, the CDR3 reads TGTGCCAGCAGTTTGACAGGCTATGGCTACACCTTC.

The V gene is TRBV9, the J gene TRBJ1-5, with D perhaps matching TRBD1 (5 bases). Per germline, CDR1 SGDLS and CDR2 YYNGEE. V was clipped by 0 bases and J by 5 bases, with 18 bases between them. The CDR3 spans 17 residues. The CDR3 sequence: CASSVDPTVSVYQPQHF. The CDR3 DNA reads TGTGCCAGCAGCGTAGATCCGACAGTCTCCGTATATCAGCCCCAGCATTTT.

This chain uses TRBV5-6 with TRBJ2-7, with 7 bases aligning to TRBD1. The CDR3 sequence is 14 residues long. CDR1 is SGHDT, CDR2 YYEEEE, per germline. J gave up 6 bases and V 4 bases, and 10 bases lay outside the gene matches. CDR3 amino acids: CASSLRQGTGEQYF. The CDR3 bases are TGTGCCAGCAGCCTCCGACAGGGTACTGGCGAGCAGTACTTC.

In this sample, this clone turned up a few times. This rearrangement joins TRBV6-1 to TRBJ2-1; D gene unclear. CDR1 and CDR2 from the germline V gene are MNHNS and SASEGT. The CDR3 covers 11 residues. Trimming removed 6 bases at V and 3 bases at J, with 3 bases between. The CDR3 DNA reads as TGTGCCAGCAGGGGCTACAATGAGCAGTTCTTC. It translates to CASRGYNEQFF.

The chain recombines TRBV30 with TRBJ1-5; possible D gene TRBD1, 5 bases. The CDR3 covers 14 residues. Trimming pared 1 base from V and 5 bases from J, leaving 12 bases between. The germline V gene has CDR1 GTSNPN and CDR2 SVGIG (reference sequence). CDR3 sequence reads: CAWSDGQFYQPQHF. The DNA for the CDR3 is TGTGCCTGGAGTGACGGACAATTTTATCAGCCCCAGCATTTT. Variable domain in full (rest from reference TRBV30 and TRBJ1-5): SQTIHQWPATLVQPVGSPLSLECTVEGTSNPNLYWYRQAAGRGLQLLFYSVGIGQISSEVPQNLSASRPQDRQFILSSKKLLLSDSGFYLCAWSDGQFYQPQHFGDGTRLSIL.

This clone was observed a handful of times. V gene TRBV28 combines with J gene TRBJ2-7, with a tentative D call TRBD2 (7 bases). Germline assignment: CDR1 MDHEN and CDR2 SYDVKM. V shed 6 bases and J shed 11 bases, with 20 bases lying between them. This CDR3 spans 13 amino acids. The CDR3 DNA is TGTGCCAGCAGGACCGAGGCCGGGGGGCGAGAGTACTTC. Encoded protein: CASRTEAGGREYF.

This clone was recorded only once. V usage is TRBV5-1 and J usage is TRBJ1-1; TRBD1 matches 10 bases. The CDR3 covers 16 residues. In germline, CDR1 is SGHRS, CDR2 YFSETQ. Trimming took 1 base from V and 1 from J; bases not matched to a gene: 4. The CDR3 is CASSLKDRGKNTEAFF. Here the CDR3 DNA reads TGCGCCAGCAGCTTGAAGGACAGGGGGAAGAACACTGAAGCTTTCTTT.